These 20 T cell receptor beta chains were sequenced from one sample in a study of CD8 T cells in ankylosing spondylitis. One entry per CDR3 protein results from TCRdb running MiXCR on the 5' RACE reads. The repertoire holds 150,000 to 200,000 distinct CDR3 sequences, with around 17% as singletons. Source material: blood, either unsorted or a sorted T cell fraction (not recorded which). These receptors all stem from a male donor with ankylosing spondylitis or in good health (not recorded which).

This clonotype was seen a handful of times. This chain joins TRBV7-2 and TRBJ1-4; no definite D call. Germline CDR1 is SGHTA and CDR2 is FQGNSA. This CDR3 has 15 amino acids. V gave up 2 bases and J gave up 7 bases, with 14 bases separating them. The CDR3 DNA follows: TGTGCCAGCAGCTTAATAGGGAACCTCCCTGAAAAACTGTTTTTT. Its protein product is CASSLIGNLPEKLFF.

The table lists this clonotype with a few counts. The CDR3, as DNA: TGCAGTGCCTATGATAGTAGGTCATCTAACACTGAAGCTTTCTTT. Translation gives CSAYDSRSSNTEAFF. The V call is TRBV20-1, the J call TRBJ1-1; no firm D call. The CDR3 is 15 residues long. In germline, CDR1 is DFQATT, CDR2 SNEGSKA (reference sequence). With 6 bases removed from V and 2 bases from J, the gap between germline ends came to 19 bases.

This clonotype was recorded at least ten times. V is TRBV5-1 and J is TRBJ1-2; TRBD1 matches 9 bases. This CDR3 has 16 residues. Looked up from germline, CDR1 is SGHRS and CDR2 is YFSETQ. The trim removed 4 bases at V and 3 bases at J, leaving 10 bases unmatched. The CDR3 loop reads CASSQGTGRLDYGYTF. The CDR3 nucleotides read TGCGCCAGCAGCCAAGGGACAGGGAGGCTCGACTATGGCTACACCTTC.

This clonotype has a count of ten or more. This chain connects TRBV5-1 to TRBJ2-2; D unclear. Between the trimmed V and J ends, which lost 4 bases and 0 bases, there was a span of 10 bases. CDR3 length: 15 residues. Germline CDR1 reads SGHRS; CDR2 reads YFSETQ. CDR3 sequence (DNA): TGCGCCAGCAGCCGTAGTACCGCGAACACCGGGGAGCTGTTTTTT. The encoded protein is CASSRSTANTGELFF.

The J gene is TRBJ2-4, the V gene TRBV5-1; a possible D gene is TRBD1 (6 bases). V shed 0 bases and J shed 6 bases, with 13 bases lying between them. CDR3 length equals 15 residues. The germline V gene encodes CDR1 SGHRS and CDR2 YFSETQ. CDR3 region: CASSLGQGSLNIQYF. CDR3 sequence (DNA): TGCGCCAGCAGCTTGGGGCAGGGGTCCCTAAACATTCAGTACTTC.

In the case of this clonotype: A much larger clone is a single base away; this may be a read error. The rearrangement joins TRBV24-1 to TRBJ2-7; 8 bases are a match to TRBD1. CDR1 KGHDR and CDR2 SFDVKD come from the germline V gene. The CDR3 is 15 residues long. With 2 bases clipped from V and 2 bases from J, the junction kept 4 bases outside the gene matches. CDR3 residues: CATSDSRTGPYEQYF. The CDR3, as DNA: TGTGCCACCAGTGATTCTCGGACAGGGCCCTACGAGCAGTACTTC.

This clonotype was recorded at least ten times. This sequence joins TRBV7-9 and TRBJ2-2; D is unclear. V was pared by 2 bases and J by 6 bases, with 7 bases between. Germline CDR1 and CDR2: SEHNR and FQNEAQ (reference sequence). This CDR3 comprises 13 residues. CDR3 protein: CASSLPVAGELFF. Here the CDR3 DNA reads TGTGCCAGCAGCTTACCCGTCGCCGGGGAGCTGTTTTTT.

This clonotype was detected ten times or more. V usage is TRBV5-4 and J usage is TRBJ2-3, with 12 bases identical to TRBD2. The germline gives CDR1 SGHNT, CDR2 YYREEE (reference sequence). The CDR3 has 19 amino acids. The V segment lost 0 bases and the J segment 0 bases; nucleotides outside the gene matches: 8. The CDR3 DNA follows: TGTGCCAGCAGCTTGGGTACTAGCGGGAGGACCGCTAGCACAGATACGCAGTATTTT. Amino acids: CASSLGTSGRTASTDTQYF.

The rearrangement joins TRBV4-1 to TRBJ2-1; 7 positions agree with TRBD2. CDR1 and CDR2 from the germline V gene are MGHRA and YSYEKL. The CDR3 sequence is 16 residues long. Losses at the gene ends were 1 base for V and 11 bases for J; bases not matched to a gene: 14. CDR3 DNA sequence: TGCGCCAGCAGCCAAGGGGAGGGCCCGACGGCTCCAAAGCAGTTCTTC. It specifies CASSQGEGPTAPKQFF.

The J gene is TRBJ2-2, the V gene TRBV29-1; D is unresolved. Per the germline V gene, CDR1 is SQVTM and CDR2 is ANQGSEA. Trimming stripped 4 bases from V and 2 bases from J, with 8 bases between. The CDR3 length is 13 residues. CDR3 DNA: TGCAGCGTTGTAGGGCAAAACACCGGGGAGCTGTTTTTT. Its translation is CSVVGQNTGELFF.

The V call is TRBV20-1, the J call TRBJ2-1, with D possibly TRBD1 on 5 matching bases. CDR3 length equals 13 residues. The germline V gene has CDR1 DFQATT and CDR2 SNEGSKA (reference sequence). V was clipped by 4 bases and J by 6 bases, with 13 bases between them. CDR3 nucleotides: TGCAGTGCTACCTTGATGGGGCCCAATGAGCAGTTCTTC. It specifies CSATLMGPNEQFF.

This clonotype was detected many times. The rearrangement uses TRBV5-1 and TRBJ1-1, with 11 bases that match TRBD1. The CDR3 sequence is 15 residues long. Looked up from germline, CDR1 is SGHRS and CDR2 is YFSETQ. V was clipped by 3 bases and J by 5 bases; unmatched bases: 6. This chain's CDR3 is CASSYRDRGRTEAFF. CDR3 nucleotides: TGCGCCAGCAGCTACCGGGACAGGGGGAGAACTGAAGCTTTCTTT.

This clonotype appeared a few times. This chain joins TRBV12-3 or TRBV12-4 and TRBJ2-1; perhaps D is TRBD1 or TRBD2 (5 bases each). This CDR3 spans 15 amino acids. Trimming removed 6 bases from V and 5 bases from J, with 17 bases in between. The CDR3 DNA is TGTGCCAGCAGCCTCTCCTCCACGGGGCACAATGAGCAGTTCTTC. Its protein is CASSLSSTGHNEQFF.

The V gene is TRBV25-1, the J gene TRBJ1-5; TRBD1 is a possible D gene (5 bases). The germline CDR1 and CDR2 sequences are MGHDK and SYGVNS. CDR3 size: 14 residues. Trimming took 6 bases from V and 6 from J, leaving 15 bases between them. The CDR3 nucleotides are TGTGCCAGCAGCGCGATGGGGGTCGGTCAGCCCCAGCATTTT. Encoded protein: CASSAMGVGQPQHF.

The CDR3 nucleotides read TGTGCCAGCAGTCCACGAGGAGGGGGTGCCTTGGCAGATACGCAGTATTTT. Residues: CASSPRGGGALADTQYF. The gene calls are TRBV27 and TRBJ2-3; possibly TRBD1 or TRBD2 for D (6 bases each). Trimming removed 5 bases at V and 4 bases at J, with 22 bases between. CDR3 length: 17 residues. Germline V gene sequence: CDR1 MNHEY, CDR2 SMNVEV (reference sequence).

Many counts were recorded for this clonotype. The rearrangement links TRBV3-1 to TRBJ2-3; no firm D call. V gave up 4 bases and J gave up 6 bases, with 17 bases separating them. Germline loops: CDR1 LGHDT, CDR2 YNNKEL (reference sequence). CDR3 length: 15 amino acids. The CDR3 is CASSPLLSTGDTQYF. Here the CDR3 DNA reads TGTGCCAGCAGCCCCCTACTCTCTACCGGTGATACGCAGTATTTT.

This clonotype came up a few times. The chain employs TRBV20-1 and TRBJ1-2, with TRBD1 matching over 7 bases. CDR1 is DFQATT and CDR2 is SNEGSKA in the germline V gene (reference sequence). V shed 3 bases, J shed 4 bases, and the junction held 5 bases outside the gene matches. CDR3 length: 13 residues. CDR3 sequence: CSAREGGAYGYTF. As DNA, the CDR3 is TGCAGTGCTAGGGAAGGGGGCGCCTATGGCTACACCTTC.

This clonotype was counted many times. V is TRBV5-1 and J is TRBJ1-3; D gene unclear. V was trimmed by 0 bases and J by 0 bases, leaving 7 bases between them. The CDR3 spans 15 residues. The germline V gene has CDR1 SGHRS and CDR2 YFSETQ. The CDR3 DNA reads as TGCGCCAGCAGCTTGGCTGGTATCTCTGGAAACACCATATATTTT. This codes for CASSLAGISGNTIYF.

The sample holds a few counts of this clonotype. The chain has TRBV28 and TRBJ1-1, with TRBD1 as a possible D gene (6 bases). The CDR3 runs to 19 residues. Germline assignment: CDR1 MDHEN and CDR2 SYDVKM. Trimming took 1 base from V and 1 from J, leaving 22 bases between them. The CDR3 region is CASSLFRGGSTGRNTEAFF. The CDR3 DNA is TGTGCCAGCAGTTTATTTCGCGGGGGCTCGACGGGAAGGAACACTGAAGCTTTCTTT. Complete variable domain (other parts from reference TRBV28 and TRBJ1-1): DVKVTQSSRYLVKRTGEKVFLECVQDMDHENMFWYRQDPGLGLRLIYFSYDVKMKEKGDIPEGYSVSREKKERFSLILESASTNQTSMYLCASSLFRGGSTGRNTEAFFGQGTRLTVV.

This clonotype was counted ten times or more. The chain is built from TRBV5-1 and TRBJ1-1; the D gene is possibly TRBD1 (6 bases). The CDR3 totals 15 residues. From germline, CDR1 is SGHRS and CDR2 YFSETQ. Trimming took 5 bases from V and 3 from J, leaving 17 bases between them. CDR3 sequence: CASRTQGTMDTEAFF. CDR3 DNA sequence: TGCGCCAGCAGGACCCAAGGGACAATGGACACTGAAGCTTTCTTT.